What follows is one T cell receptor (beta chain) and its context. Antigen: not known. The data belong to a study of T cell responses to AZD1222 COVID-19 vaccine. The study, taken as a whole, reports: Variant regions that are unmutated are reportedly the target of nearly half of spike-specific TCRs.

Sequenced by immunoSEQ multiplex PCR; TCRdb stores in-frame clones only, minus some. Of about 150,000 clones in the sample, approximately 92% were seen once. This receptor was identified in an adult in good health. Sequenced material: peripheral blood, taken on day 0 of AZD1222 vaccination.

The CDR3 loop is CASRKSYEQYF. The DNA for the CDR3 is TGTGCCAGCCGGAAATCCTACGAGCAGTACTTC. The chain couples TRBV12-3 or TRBV12-4 to TRBJ2-7; D not resolved. This CDR3 contains 11 residues. V lost 8 bases to trimming and J lost 1 base, with 6 bases between them.